The clone carrying this TCR beta chain was picked up a small number of times. Antigen specificity is unknown. This sample is drawn from a study of T-cell reconstitution after alpha-beta-depleted transplantation in children. The study, taken as a whole, reports: Where some patients showed high TCRbeta diversity at day 60, it came from recipient T cells and thymic progenitors that had survived. After transplant, at about two months, alpha-beta T cells were reportedly derived from several hundred expanded graft clones. One year after transplant, T-cell counts and diversity came mostly from newly produced T cells.

It was with unique molecular identifiers that the TCRbeta library was prepared. TCRdb reprocessed the PCR reads with MiXCR, giving one entry per CDR3 protein. The table records 120,000 to 150,000 distinct CDR3 sequences, around 8.8% of them present only once. Germline V gene sequence: CDR1 SGHRS, CDR2 YFSETQ. The CDR3 is made up of 13 amino acids. With 4 bases removed from V and 5 bases from J, the gap between germline ends came to 12 bases. The sequence was obtained from a female patient under 10 years old who had a stem cell transplant for congenital amegakaryocytic thrombocytopenia, so the T cells may come from the graft donor. Sequences were derived from PBMCs, mostly from graft donor cells, sampled 180 days after TCRalphabeta/CD19-depleted stem cell transplant. The genes are TRBV5-1 and TRBJ1-1, with unresolved D. The DNA of the CDR3 is TGCGCCAGCAGCACCCGCGGGGAAACTGAAGCTTTCTTT. This gives the protein CASSTRGETEAFF.